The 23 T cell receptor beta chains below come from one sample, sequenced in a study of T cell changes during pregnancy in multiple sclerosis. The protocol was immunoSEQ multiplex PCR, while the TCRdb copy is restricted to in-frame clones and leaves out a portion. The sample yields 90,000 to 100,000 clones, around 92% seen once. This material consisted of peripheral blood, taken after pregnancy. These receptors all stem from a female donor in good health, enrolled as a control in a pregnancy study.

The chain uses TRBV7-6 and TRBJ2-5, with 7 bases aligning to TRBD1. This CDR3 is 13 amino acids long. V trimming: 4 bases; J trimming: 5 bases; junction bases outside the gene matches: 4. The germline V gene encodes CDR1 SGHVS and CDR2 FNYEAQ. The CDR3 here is CASSSDREETQYF. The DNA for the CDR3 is TGTGCCAGCAGCTCCGACAGGGAGGAGACCCAGTACTTC.

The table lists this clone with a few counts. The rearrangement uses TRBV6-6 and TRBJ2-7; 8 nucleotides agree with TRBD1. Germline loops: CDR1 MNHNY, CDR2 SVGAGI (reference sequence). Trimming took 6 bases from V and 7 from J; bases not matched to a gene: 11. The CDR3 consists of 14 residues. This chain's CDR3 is CASSQTAHRGEQYF. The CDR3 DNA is TGTGCCAGCAGCCAAACGGCTCACAGGGGGGAGCAGTACTTC.

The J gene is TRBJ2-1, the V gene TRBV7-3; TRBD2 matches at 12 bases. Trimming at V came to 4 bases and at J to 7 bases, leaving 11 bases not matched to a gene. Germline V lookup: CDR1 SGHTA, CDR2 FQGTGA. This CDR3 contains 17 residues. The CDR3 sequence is CASSSPPSGGAGNEQFF. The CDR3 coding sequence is TGTGCCAGCAGCTCCCCCCCTAGCGGGGGGGCAGGGAATGAGCAGTTCTTC.

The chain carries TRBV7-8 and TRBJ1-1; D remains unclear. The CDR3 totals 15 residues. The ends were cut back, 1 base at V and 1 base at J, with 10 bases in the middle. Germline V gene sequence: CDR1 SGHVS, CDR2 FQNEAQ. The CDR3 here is CASSLGLPGNTEAFF. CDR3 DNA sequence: TGTGCCAGCAGCTTAGGCCTGCCAGGGAACACTGAAGCTTTCTTT.

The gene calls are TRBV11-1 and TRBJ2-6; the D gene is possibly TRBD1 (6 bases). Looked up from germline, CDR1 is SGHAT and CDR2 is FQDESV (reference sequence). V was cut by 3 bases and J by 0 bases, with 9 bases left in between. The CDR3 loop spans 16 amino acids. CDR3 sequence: CASSFDRTSGANVLTF. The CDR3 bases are TGTGCCAGCAGCTTCGACAGGACCTCTGGGGCCAACGTCCTGACTTTC.

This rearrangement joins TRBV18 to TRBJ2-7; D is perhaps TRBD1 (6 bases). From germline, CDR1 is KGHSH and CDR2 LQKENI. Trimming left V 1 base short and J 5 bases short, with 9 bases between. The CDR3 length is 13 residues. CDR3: CASSPHTGNEQYF. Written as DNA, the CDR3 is TGTGCCAGCTCACCACATACAGGGAACGAGCAGTACTTC.

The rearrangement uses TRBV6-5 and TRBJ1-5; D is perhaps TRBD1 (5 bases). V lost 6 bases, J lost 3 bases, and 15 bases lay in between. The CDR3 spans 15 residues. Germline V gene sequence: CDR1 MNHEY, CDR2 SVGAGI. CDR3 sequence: CASSSTVAHNQPQHF. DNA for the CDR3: TGTGCCAGCAGCTCGACAGTGGCGCACAATCAGCCCCAGCATTTT.

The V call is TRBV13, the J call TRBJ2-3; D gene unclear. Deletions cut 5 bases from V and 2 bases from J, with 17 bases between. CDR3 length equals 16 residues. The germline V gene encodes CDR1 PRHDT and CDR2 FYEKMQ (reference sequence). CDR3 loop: CASSHLKESNTDTQYF. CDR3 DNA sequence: TGTGCCAGCAGCCACCTAAAGGAGAGTAACACAGATACGCAGTATTTT.

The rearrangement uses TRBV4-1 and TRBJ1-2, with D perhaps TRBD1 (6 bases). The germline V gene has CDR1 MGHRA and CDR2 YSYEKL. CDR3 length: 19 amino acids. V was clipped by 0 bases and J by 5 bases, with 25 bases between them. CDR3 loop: CASSQDSLQTGWFHYGYTF. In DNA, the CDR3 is TGCGCCAGCAGCCAAGATTCCCTTCAAACAGGGTGGTTCCATTATGGCTACACCTTC.

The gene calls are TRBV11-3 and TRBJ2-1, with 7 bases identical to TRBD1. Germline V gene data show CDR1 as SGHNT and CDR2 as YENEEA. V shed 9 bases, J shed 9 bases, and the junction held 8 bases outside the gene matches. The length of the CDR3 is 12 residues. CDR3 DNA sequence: TGTGCCAGTTCAGGGGGTGGGGGTGAGCAGTTCTTC. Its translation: CASSGGGGEQFF.

The CDR3: CASTHRPTLSGANVLTF. As DNA, the CDR3 is TGTGCCAGTACACACAGGCCGACTCTCTCTGGGGCCAACGTCCTGACTTTC. The chain carries TRBV19 and TRBJ2-6; TRBD1 is a possible D gene (5 bases). V gave up 7 bases and J gave up 0 bases, with 16 bases separating them. CDR1 is LNHDA and CDR2 is SQIVND in the germline V gene (reference sequence). This CDR3 has 17 residues.

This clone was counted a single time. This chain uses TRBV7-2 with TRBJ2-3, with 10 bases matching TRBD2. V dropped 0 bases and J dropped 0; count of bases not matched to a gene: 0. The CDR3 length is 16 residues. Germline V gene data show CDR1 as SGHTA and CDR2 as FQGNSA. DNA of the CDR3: TGTGCCAGCAGCTTAGCACTAGCGGGAAGCACAGATACGCAGTATTTT. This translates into CASSLALAGSTDTQYF. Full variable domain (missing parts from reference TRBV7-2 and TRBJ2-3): GAGVSQSPSNKVTEKGKDVELRCDPISGHTALYWYRQSLGQGLEFLIYFQGNSAPDKSGLPSDRFSAERTGGSVSTLTIQRTQQEDSAVYLCASSLALAGSTDTQYFGPGTRLTVL.

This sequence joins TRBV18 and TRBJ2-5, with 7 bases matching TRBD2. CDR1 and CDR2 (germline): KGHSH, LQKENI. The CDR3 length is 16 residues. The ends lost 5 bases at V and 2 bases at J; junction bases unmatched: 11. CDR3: CASSFPLMGGQETQYF. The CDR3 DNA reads TGTGCCAGCTCATTTCCCCTTATGGGGGGGCAAGAGACCCAGTACTTC.

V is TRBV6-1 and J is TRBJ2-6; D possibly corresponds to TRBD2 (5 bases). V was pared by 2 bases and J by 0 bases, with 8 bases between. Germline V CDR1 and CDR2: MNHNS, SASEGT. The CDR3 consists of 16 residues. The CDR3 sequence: CASSEIDYSGANVLTF. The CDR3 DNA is TGTGCCAGCAGTGAAATAGACTACTCTGGGGCCAACGTCCTGACTTTC.

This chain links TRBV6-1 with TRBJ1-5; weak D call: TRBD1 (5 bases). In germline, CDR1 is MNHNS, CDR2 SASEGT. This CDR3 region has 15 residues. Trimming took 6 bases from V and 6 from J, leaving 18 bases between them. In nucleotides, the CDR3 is TGTGCCAGCAGGCCCGGGGGAGGGTGGGGTCAGCCCCAGCATTTT. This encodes CASRPGGGWGQPQHF.

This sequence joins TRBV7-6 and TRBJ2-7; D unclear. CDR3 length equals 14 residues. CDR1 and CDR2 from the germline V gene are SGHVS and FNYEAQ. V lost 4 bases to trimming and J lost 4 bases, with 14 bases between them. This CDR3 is CASSYGEGLYEQYF. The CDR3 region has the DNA TGTGCCAGCAGCTATGGAGAAGGCCTGTACGAGCAGTACTTC.

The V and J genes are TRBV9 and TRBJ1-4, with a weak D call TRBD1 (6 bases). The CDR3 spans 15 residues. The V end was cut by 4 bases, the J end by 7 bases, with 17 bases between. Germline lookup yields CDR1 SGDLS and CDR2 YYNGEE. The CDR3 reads CASSSYDRPIEKLFF. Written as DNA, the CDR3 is TGTGCCAGCAGCTCTTATGACAGGCCAATTGAAAAACTGTTTTTT.

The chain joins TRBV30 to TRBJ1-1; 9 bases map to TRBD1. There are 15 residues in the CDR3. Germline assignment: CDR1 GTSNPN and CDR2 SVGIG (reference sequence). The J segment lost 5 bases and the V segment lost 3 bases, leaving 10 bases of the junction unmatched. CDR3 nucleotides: TGTGCCTGGAGCCGAACCGGGACAGGGTTAACTGAAGCTTTCTTT. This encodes CAWSRTGTGLTEAFF. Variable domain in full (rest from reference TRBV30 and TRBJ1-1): SQTIHQWPATLVQPVGSPLSLECTVEGTSNPNLYWYRQAAGRGLQLLFYSVGIGQISSEVPQNLSASRPQDRQFILSSKKLLLSDSGFYLCAWSRTGTGLTEAFFGQGTRLTVV.

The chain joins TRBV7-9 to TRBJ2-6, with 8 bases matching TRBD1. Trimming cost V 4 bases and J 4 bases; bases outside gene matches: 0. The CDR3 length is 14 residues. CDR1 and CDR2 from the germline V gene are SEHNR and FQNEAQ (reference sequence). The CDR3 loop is CASSYRGGANVLTF. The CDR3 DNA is TGTGCCAGCAGCTACAGGGGGGGGGCCAACGTCCTGACTTTC. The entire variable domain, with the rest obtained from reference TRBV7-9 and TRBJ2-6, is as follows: DTGVSQNPRHKITKRGQNVTFRCDPISEHNRLYWYRQTLGQGPEFLTYFQNEAQLEKSRLLSDRFSAERPKGSFSTLEIQRTEQGDSAMYLCASSYRGGANVLTFGAGSRLTVL.

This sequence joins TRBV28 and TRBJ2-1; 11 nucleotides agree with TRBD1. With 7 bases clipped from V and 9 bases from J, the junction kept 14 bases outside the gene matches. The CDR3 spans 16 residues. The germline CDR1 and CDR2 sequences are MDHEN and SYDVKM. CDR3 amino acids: CASTDPGTGGFGEQFF. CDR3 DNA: TGTGCCAGCACCGATCCCGGGACAGGGGGTTTCGGTGAGCAGTTCTTC.

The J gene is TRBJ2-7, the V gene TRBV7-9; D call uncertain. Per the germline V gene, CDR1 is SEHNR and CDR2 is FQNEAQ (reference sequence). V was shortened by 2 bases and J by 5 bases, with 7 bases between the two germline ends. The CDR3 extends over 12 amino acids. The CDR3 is CASSLTENEQYF. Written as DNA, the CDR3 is TGTGCCAGCAGCTTAACTGAGAACGAGCAGTACTTC.

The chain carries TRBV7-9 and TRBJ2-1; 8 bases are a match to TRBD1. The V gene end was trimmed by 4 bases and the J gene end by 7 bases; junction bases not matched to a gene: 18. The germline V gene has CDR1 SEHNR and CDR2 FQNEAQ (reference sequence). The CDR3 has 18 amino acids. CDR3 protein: CASSSAGTNRGARNEQFF. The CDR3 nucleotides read TGTGCCAGCAGCTCCGCGGGGACGAACAGGGGGGCACGGAATGAGCAGTTCTTC.

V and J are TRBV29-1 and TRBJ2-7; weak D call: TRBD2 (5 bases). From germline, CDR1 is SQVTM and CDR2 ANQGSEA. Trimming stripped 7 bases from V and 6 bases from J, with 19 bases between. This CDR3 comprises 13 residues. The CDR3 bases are TGCAGCGCCGCCGGGTCCGAAGCGGCCGAGCAGTACTTC. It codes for CSAAGSEAAEQYF.